The rows below give T cell receptor beta chains drawn from one sample of a study of blood T cell repertoires in COVID-19. Measured with immunoSEQ multiplex PCR; TCRdb has only the in-frame clones, and not every one. The repertoire holds some 320,000 clones, with more than 75% as singletons. Sample: PBMCs or T cells enriched from blood (not recorded which). These receptors were collected from a man in his 60s who had recovered from COVID-19. The conserved cysteine and the conserved F or W are not part of the CDR3 here. A row's size may be missing; if present it is once, few, many or a size class.

- | TRBJ1-5 | TRBV6-1 | ASSGPPGTGLVSNQPQH
once | TRBJ1-3 | TRBV6-5 | ASSYGSRSGNTIY
- | TRBJ1-6 | TRBV2 | ASSEIVSSPLH
- | TRBJ1-2 | TRBV19 | ASNNPTTGWGYT
- | TRBJ2-3 | TRBV3-1/TRBV3-2 | ASSQGGSRGDTQY
- | TRBJ2-1 | TRBV18 | ASSPGDNEQF
- | TRBJ1-1 | TRBV7-3 | ASSSDRDTEAF
once | TRBJ2-5 | TRBV2 | ASSGAVRQETQY
- | TRBJ1-2 | TRBV14 | ASSQMGTGYGYT
- | TRBJ1-1 | TRBV4-1 | ASSQLGSSGVRAEAF
- | TRBJ2-7 | TRBV19 | ASSIGLAGYNIYEQY
- | TRBJ2-3 | TRBV5-1 | ASSLAGEVLTDTQY
once | TRBJ2-1 | TRBV11-3 | ASSTDRGRSSYNEQF
- | TRBJ2-7 | TRBV4-1 | ASSPRQGAPYEQY
- | TRBJ1-1 | TRBV7-2 | ASSPVGGGYAEAF
- | TRBJ1-5 | TRBV6-5 | ASSPAERRNQPQH
once | TRBJ2-3 | TRBV5-6 | ASSSRLAGTDTQY
- | TRBJ1-2 | TRBV3-1/TRBV3-2 | ASSTRSYGYT
once | TRBJ2-4 | TRBV12-5 | ASGDDRLAKNIQY
- | TRBJ2-5 | TRBV6-1 | ASSGAGGKETQY
- | TRBJ2-3 | TRBV28 | ASSPILDTRRVQTDTQY
- | TRBJ1-1 | TRBV7-2 | ASSLVGINTEAF
- | TRBJ1-5 | TRBV7-9 | ASSAQQGARNNQPQH
- | TRBJ1-2 | TRBV6-5 | ASTPGGSYSGYT
- | TRBJ2-2 | TRBV4-1 | ASSQQGTGELF
- | TRBJ2-1 | TRBV25-1 | ASSVYARGNSYNEQF
- | TRBJ1-1 | TRBV9 | ASSVVGSNTEAF
- | TRBJ2-3 | TRBV9 | ASSPGTSGHTDTQY
- | TRBJ2-3 | TRBV7-2 | GSGGDHLATDTQY
- | TRBJ2-3 | TRBV4-1 | ASSPGSVPDTQY
- | TRBJ1-1 | TRBV5-5 | ASSWGTGVSTEAF
- | TRBJ2-4 | TRBV2 | ASSEDGGRKNIQY
- | TRBJ2-7 | TRBV12-3/TRBV12-4 | ASSPAGGEQY
- | TRBJ1-4 | TRBV7-2 | ASSYRQGARGKLF
- | TRBJ2-7 | TRBV7-8 | ASSRTASSYEQY
- | TRBJ1-2 | TRBV30 | AWRQRDRGLYGYT
- | TRBJ2-1 | TRBV24-1 | ATSGFNRGSSYNEQF
once | TRBJ1-5 | TRBV19 | ATRTGRNNQPQH
- | TRBJ1-6 | TRBV4-1 | ASSNNFHRGLNSPLH
once | TRBJ1-2 | TRBV6-5 | ASRPVGASNYGYT
- | TRBJ2-7 | TRBV29-1 | SVEDQKGLAGGSFYEQY
once | TRBJ1-5 | TRBV30 | AWSQPGHSNQPQH
- | TRBJ2-1 | TRBV4-1 | ASSQEGQGDEQF
- | TRBJ2-2 | TRBV29-1 | SVAGTGELF
- | TRBJ2-1 | TRBV15 | ATSRDRQGSYNEQF
- | TRBJ2-5 | TRBV6-5 | ASSPRSHQETQY